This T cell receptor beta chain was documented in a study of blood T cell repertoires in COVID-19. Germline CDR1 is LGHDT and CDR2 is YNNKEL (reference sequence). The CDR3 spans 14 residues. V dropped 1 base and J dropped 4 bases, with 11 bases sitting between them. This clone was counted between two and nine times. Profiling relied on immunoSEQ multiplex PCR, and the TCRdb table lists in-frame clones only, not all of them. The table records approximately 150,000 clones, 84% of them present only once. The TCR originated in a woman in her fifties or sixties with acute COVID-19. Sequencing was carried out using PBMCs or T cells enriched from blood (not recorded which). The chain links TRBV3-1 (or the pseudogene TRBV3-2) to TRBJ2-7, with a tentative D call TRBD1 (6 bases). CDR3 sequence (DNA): TGTGCCAGCAGCCAAGGGGGGCGCCGTTACGAGCAGTACTTC. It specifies CASSQGGRRYEQYF.